This T cell receptor (beta chain) was observed in a study of identifying expanded T cells in peripheral blood. Findings and limits, study-wide: Roughly 1.1 clones differed between technical replicates, versus approximately 17 and 20 over time. Variance in clone template counts between roughly two-week samples significantly increased with total template count across all healthy donors.

Sequenced by immunoSEQ multiplex PCR; TCRdb stores in-frame clones only, minus some. The sample has approximately 85,000 clones; 80% to 90% are singletons. Comments on this clone: Its antigen is not known.

Healthy donors had no documented immune events, such as infections, while sampled. Germline V gives CDR1 MNHEY, CDR2 SMNVEV (reference sequence). Trimming removed 5 bases from V and 5 bases from J, with 19 bases in between. The length of the CDR3 is 16 residues. The receptor was isolated from a person aged 18-69 years in good health. This chain uses TRBV27 with TRBJ2-1, with D possibly matching TRBD2 (6 bases). Input material: blood. CDR3 sequence reads: CASSLLLNGGNNEQFF. For the CDR3, the DNA is TGTGCCAGCAGTCTCCTCCTCAATGGGGGGAACAATGAGCAGTTCTTC.